The clone carrying this T cell receptor beta chain turned up a few times. The ends lost 5 bases at V and 4 bases at J; junction bases unmatched: 13. Germline V gives CDR1 SGHAT, CDR2 FQNNGV. CDR3 length equals 19 residues. This sample is drawn from a study of blood T cell repertoires in COVID-19. For the study at large: Donors in the United States, Italy and Spain gave samples during acute or convalescent COVID-19. Sources were T cells, B-cell-depleted T cells, or PBMCs; the material itself was cDNA or gDNA.

The authors' processing: Cell counts per sample came from amplifying reference gene primers. Only in-frame clones appear in the TCRdb table, and some are missing; sequencing was by immunoSEQ multiplex PCR. The V and J calls and clone size were taken over from that table, and D and trimming were inferred from the DNA. The sample includes about 210,000 clones, about 83% of them seen just once. The gene calls are TRBV11-2 and TRBJ2-2; TRBD2 matches 13 bases. The clonotype was recovered from a woman aged 45-59 years with active or convalescent COVID-19. Material: peripheral blood. The CDR3 DNA follows: TGTGCCAGCAGCCTCCCCAGACTAGCGGGAGGTTCGCCCACCGGGGAGCTGTTTTTT. This codes for CASSLPRLAGGSPTGELFF.